Listed below are T cell receptor beta chains from one sample, sequenced in a study of blood T cell repertoires in COVID-19. Profiled with immunoSEQ multiplex PCR; TCRdb holds only in-frame clones, not every one. The sample shows approximately 49,000 clones, 65% to 85% of them seen only once. Sequenced sample: peripheral blood. These receptors originate from a man aged 50-59 years with acute or convalescent COVID-19. Each CDR3 is given without its conserved first and last residue. The order of the fields is V gene, J gene, CDR3 protein.

>TRBV4-2|TRBJ1-5
ASSQYWTGGSNQPQH
>TRBV28|TRBJ2-7
ASTWDRNYEQY
>TRBV10-3|TRBJ1-1
AISEAYDRNTEAF
>TRBV7-8|TRBJ2-1
ASSLPAGDHNEQF
>TRBV9|TRBJ1-1
ASSVEAGQGYNTEAF
>TRBV7-8|TRBJ2-7
ASSLVLNGGAYEQY
>TRBV18|TRBJ1-1
ATLSTRGNTEAF
>TRBV20-1|TRBJ1-6
SASRGNESPLH
>TRBV10-3|TRBJ2-7
AISEPGTGISYEQY
>TRBV6-6|TRBJ2-1
ASSPVPPYYNEQF
>TRBV6-1|TRBJ2-7
ASSEVALAGSYEQY
>TRBV28|TRBJ1-5
ASSPLQGSNQPQH
>TRBV2|TRBJ1-1
ASSPTRGVGTEAF
>TRBV18|TRBJ2-5
ASSPGTDPSETQY
>TRBV25-1|TRBJ2-7
AERRVPLLGQY
>TRBV5-1|TRBJ2-1
ASSLGQNEQF
>TRBV7-2|TRBJ1-5
ASSLSGGEGPQH
>TRBV6-4|TRBJ2-1
ASSDSSGSYNEQF
>TRBV19|TRBJ1-1
ASSIDPRDRGRMNTEAF
>TRBV7-3|TRBJ2-3
ASAPRHTDTQY
>TRBV9|TRBJ2-3
ASSAPLSSGSTDTQY
>TRBV7-8|TRBJ1-5
ASSSGHQQPQH
>TRBV5-1|TRBJ2-1
ASSLALGLAGPYNEQF
>TRBV11-3|TRBJ2-2
ASSLGSSVDTGELF
>TRBV7-6|TRBJ2-3
ASSRGKDTQY
>TRBV16|TRBJ2-7
ASSQHLQVYEQY
>TRBV5-1|TRBJ2-1
ASSFYGRDNEQF
>TRBV3-1/TRBV3-2|TRBJ2-5
ASRRDSQETQY